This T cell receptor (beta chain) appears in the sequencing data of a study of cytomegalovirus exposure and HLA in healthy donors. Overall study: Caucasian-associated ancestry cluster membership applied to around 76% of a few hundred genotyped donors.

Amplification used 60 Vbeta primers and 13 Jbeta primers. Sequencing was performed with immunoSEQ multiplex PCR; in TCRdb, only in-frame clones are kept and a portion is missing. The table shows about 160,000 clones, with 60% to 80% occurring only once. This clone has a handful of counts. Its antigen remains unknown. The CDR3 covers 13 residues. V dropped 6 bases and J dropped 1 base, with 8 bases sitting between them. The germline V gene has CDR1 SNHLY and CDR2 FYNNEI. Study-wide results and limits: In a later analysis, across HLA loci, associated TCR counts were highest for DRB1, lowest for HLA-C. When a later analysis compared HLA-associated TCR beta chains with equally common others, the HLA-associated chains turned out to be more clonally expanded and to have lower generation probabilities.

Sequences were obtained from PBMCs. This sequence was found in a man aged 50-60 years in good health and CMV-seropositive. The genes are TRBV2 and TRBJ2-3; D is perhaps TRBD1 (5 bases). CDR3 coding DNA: TGTGCCAGCAGCAGGGCTCGCACAGATACGCAGTATTTT. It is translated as CASSRARTDTQYF. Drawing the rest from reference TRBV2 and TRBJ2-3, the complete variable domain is EPEVTQTPSHQVTQMGQEVILRCVPISNHLYFYWYRQILGQKVEFLVSFYNNEISEKSEIFDDQFSVERPDGSNFTLKIRSTKLEDSAMYFCASSRARTDTQYFGPGTRLTVL.